Listed below are T cell receptor beta chains from one sample, sequenced in a study of cytomegalovirus exposure and HLA in healthy donors. Repertoires were generated with immunoSEQ multiplex PCR, while TCRdb's copy carries only in-frame clones and drops some. This sample has 100,000 or so clones, with more than 75% found just once. The sequencing sample was made of PBMCs. Receptors were obtained from a woman aged 40 to 50 in good health and CMV-seropositive. Each CDR3 is given with its conserved first and last residue. D genes are given only for firm matches. Clone sizes are given selectively: once, few, many, or a class where the clone is expanded.

v_call: TRBV19; d_call: NA; clone_size: NA; j_call: TRBJ1-2; cdr3_nt: TGTGCCAGTAGTATGGACCGGGAGATACCCTATGGCTACACCTTC; cdr3_aa: CASSMDREIPYGYTF
v_call: TRBV5-1; d_call: TRBD2; clone_size: NA; j_call: TRBJ2-1; cdr3_nt: TGCGCCAGCAGCCGGGACTACGAGAACAATGAGCAGTTCTTC; cdr3_aa: CASSRDYENNEQFF
v_call: TRBV7-9; d_call: NA; clone_size: NA; j_call: TRBJ1-4; cdr3_nt: TGTGCCAGCAGCCGACAGGATTGGCATGAAAAACTGTTTTTT; cdr3_aa: CASSRQDWHEKLFF
v_call: TRBV6-5; d_call: TRBD2; clone_size: once; j_call: TRBJ2-7; cdr3_nt: TGTGCCAGCAGCACGGGACTAGCCTACGAGCAGTACTTC; cdr3_aa: CASSTGLAYEQYF
v_call: TRBV15; d_call: NA; clone_size: NA; j_call: TRBJ2-7; cdr3_nt: TGTGCCACCAGCAGGGCTGTTACAAACTACGAGCAGTACTTC; cdr3_aa: CATSRAVTNYEQYF
v_call: TRBV5-5; d_call: TRBD1; clone_size: NA; j_call: TRBJ1-5; cdr3_nt: TGTGCCAGCAGCCTTGGGACAGGTTATAGCAATCAGCCCCAGCATTTT; cdr3_aa: CASSLGTGYSNQPQHF
v_call: TRBV6-4; d_call: NA; clone_size: few; j_call: TRBJ1-5; cdr3_nt: TGTGCCAGCAGTGGTGCGGGGACGGATTACAATCAGCCCCAGCATTTT; cdr3_aa: CASSGAGTDYNQPQHF
v_call: TRBV5-1; d_call: NA; clone_size: NA; j_call: TRBJ1-2; cdr3_nt: TGCGCCAGCAGCTTGGCCCAAGGGGCAAGTGGCTACACCTTC; cdr3_aa: CASSLAQGASGYTF
v_call: TRBV19; d_call: NA; clone_size: once; j_call: TRBJ1-1; cdr3_nt: TGTGCCAGTAGTAAGAGGGCGTGGGACACTGAAGCTTTCTTT; cdr3_aa: CASSKRAWDTEAFF
v_call: TRBV25-1; d_call: TRBD1; clone_size: NA; j_call: TRBJ1-6; cdr3_nt: TGTGCCAGCAGTGAGGGACAGAGATATAATTCACCCCTCCACTTT; cdr3_aa: CASSEGQRYNSPLHF
v_call: TRBV2; d_call: TRBD2; clone_size: NA; j_call: TRBJ2-3; cdr3_nt: TGTGCCAGCAGTGCGGGGGGTACGCAGTATTTT; cdr3_aa: CASSAGGTQYF
v_call: TRBV30; d_call: NA; clone_size: NA; j_call: TRBJ1-1; cdr3_nt: TGTGCCTGGAGCCTACCCCATAGTGAAGCTTTCTTT; cdr3_aa: CAWSLPHSEAFF